This is a list of T cell receptor beta chains from one sample in a study of blood T cell repertoires in COVID-19. TCRdb's table, derived via immunoSEQ multiplex PCR, lists solely in-frame clones and lacks some. This sample has about 180,000 clones, with around 89% found just once. The sequenced sample was peripheral blood. Receptor source: a man between 18 and 35 years old who had recovered from COVID-19. CDR3s include the opening cysteine and the closing phenylalanine or tryptophan.

j_call cdr3_length v_call cdr3_aa
TRBJ2-2 14 TRBV10-1 CASSAGTNTGELFF
TRBJ2-2 15 TRBV11-3 CASSPDYLSNGELFF
TRBJ1-1 11 TRBV28 CAITGRTEAFF
TRBJ1-1 15 TRBV18 CASSFTAQGATEAFF
TRBJ1-5 14 TRBV30 CAWSVWGGNQPQHF
TRBJ1-2 13 TRBV20-1 CSASGPGSYGYTF
TRBJ2-1 13 TRBV2 CASRGNRGNEQFF
TRBJ1-5 14 TRBV30 CAWSIGFGAVPQHF
TRBJ2-3 13 TRBV7-2 CASSFSVLDTQYF
TRBJ1-1 15 TRBV4-3 CASSQVGGLNTEAFF
TRBJ1-5 14 TRBV19 CASSTDREYQPQHF
TRBJ2-7 13 TRBV11-2 CASSLGAYYEQYF
TRBJ2-7 14 TRBV3-1/TRBV3-2 CASSQDLQSYEQYF
TRBJ2-1 14 TRBV6-5 CASSLAVSYNEQFF
TRBJ1-1 14 TRBV6-5 CASIDALGNTEAFF
TRBJ2-2 16 TRBV4-2 CASSHEGERDTGELFF
TRBJ2-1 15 TRBV6-4 CASSLAGASYNEQFF
TRBJ2-1 15 TRBV28 CASSLRAGGYNEQFF
TRBJ2-1 16 TRBV7-2 CASSLQTGARINEQFF
TRBJ1-5 18 TRBV4-2 CASSQRQGRELSNQPQHF
TRBJ2-7 15 TRBV7-9 CASSLGLAGVAEQYF
TRBJ2-5 13 TRBV6-5 CASSGQFWQTQYF
TRBJ2-1 16 TRBV15 CATSRDRQSGGNEQFF
TRBJ1-1 15 TRBV7-2 CASSLVSGTGTEAFF
TRBJ1-1 14 TRBV30 CAWSLQGAWTEAFF
TRBJ1-1 15 TRBV28 CASTPLDRANTEAFF
TRBJ1-1 15 TRBV10-3 CAIRVRDLPNTEAFF
TRBJ1-5 11 TRBV29-1 CSAGEGQPQHF
TRBJ2-2 16 TRBV5-5 CASSLRIAGSTGELFF
TRBJ1-2 13 TRBV7-2 CASSPPTGGGYTF
TRBJ2-1 15 TRBV11-2 CASSSDLVLGGEQFF
TRBJ2-1 12 TRBV27 CASSSTSNEQFF
TRBJ2-7 14 TRBV27 CASSLASGLYEQYF
TRBJ1-2 14 TRBV7-2 CASSFSGGPTGYTF
TRBJ1-6 17 TRBV19 CASSMDRGRSYNSPLHF
TRBJ2-2 16 TRBV27 CASSLIGRVGAGELFF
TRBJ1-3 14 TRBV30 CAWSTGTLGNTIYF
TRBJ2-1 16 TRBV7-2 CASSLVRAQGYNEQFF
TRBJ1-2 12 TRBV7-9 CASTRGVYGYTF
TRBJ1-5 16 TRBV6-2/TRBV6-3 CASSYSDGFSNQPQHF
TRBJ2-7 15 TRBV6-2/TRBV6-3 CASSWPGQIPYEQYF
TRBJ2-1 15 TRBV19 CASSSGTSVYNEQFF
TRBJ2-1 13 TRBV10-3 CAIRDRGIDEQFF
TRBJ1-1 17 TRBV4-1 CASSLRGSGRGVTEAFF
TRBJ2-6 18 TRBV9 CASSPASGRLSGANVLTF
TRBJ1-2 14 TRBV5-4 CASSLTGGGYGYTF
TRBJ2-7 14 TRBV15 CATSRRDSSYEQYF
TRBJ1-2 15 TRBV28 CASSPRDRHIYGYTF
TRBJ1-6 16 TRBV3-1/TRBV3-2 CASSQRGQSYNSPLHF
TRBJ1-5 13 TRBV3-1/TRBV3-2 CASSQDSASNQHF
TRBJ2-7 14 TRBV28 CASQQGRISYEQYF